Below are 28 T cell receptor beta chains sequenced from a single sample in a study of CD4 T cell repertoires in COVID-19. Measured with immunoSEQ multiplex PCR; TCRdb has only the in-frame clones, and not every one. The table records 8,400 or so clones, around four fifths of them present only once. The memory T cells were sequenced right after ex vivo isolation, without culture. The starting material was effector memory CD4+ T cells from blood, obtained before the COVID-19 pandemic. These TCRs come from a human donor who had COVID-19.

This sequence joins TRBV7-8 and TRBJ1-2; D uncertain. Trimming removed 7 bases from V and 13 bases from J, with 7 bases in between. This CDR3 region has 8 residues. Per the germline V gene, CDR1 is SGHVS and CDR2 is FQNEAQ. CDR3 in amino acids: CASTPLTF. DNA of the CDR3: TGTGCCAGCACCCCCCTCACCTTC.

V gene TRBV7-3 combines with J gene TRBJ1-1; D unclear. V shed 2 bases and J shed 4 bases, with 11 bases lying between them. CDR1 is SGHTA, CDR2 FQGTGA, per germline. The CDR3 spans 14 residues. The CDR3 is CASSLGPSTTEAFF. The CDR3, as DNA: TGTGCCAGCAGCTTAGGGCCCTCTACCACTGAAGCTTTCTTT.

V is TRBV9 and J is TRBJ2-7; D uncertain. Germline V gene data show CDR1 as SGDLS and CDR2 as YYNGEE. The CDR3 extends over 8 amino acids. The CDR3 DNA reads TGTGCCAGCAGCATAATCCAGGTC. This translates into CASSIIQV.

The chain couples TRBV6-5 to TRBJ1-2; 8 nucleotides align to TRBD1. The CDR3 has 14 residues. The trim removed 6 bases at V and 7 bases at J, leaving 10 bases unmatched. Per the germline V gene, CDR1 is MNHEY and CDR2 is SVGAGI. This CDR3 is CASRGTDRDSGYTF. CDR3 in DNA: TGTGCCAGCAGGGGGACGGACAGGGACTCTGGCTACACCTTC.

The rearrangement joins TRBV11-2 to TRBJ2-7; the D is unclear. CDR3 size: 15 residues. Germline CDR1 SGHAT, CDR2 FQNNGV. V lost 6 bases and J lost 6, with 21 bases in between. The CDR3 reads CASRPDNLQYSEQYF. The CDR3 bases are TGTGCCAGCAGACCCGACAACCTTCAATACTCCGAGCAGTACTTC.

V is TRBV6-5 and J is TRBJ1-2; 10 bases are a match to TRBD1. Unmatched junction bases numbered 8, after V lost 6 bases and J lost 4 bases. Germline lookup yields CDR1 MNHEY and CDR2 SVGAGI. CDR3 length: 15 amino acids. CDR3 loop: CASSYRGQGSYGYTF. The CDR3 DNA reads TGTGCCAGCAGCTATCGGGGACAGGGGAGCTATGGCTACACCTTC.

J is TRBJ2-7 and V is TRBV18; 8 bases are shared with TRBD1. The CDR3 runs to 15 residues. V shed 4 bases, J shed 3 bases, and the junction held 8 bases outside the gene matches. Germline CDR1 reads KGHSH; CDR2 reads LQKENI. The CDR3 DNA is TGTGCCAGCTCACTATCAGACAGGGGTCACTACGAGCAGTACTTC. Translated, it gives CASSLSDRGHYEQYF. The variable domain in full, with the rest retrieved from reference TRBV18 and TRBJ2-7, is NAGVMQNPRHLVRRRGQEARLRCSPMKGHSHVYWYRQLPEEGLKFMVYLQKENIIDESGMPKERFSAEFPKEGPSILRIQQVVRGDSAAYFCASSLSDRGHYEQYFGPGTRLTVT.

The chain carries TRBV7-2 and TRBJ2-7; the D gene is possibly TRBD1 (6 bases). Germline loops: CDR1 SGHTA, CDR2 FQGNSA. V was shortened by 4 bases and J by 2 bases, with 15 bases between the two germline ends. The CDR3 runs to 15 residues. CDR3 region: CASSYTGAGAYEQYF. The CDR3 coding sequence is TGTGCCAGCAGCTATACCGGGGCAGGGGCCTACGAGCAGTACTTC.

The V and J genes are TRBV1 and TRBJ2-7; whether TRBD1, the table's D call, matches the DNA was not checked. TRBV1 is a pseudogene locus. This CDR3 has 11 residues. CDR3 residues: CTSKGAYEQYF. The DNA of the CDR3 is TGCACCAGCAAGGGGGCCTACGAGCAGTACTTC.

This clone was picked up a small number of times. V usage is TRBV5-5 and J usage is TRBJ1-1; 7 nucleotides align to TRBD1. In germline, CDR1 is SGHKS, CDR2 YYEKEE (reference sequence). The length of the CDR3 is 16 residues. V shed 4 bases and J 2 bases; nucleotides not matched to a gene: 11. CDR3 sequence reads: CASSLTPGQLNTEAFF. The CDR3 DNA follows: TGTGCCAGCAGCCTGACCCCGGGACAGCTAAACACTGAAGCTTTCTTT.

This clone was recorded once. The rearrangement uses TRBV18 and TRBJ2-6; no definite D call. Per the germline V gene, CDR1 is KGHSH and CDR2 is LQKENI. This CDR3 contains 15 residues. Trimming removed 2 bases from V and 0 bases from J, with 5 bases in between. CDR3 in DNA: TGTGCCAGCTCACCAATCCGCTCTGGGGCCAACGTCCTGACTTTC. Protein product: CASSPIRSGANVLTF.

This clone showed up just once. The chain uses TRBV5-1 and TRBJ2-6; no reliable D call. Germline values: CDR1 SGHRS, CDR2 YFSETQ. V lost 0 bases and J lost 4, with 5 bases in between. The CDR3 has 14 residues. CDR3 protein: CASSLGAGANVLTF. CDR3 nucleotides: TGCGCCAGCAGCTTGGGGGCCGGGGCCAACGTCCTGACTTTC.

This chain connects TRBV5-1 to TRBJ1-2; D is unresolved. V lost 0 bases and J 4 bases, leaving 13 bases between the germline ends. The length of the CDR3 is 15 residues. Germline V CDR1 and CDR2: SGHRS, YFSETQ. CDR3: CASSLGNNGGYGYTF. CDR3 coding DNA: TGCGCCAGCAGCTTGGGGAATAACGGAGGCTATGGCTACACCTTC. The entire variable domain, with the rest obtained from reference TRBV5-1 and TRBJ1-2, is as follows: KAGVTQTPRYLIKTRGQQVTLSCSPISGHRSVSWYQQTPGQGLQFLFEYFSETQRNKGNFPGRFSGRQFSNSRSEMNVSTLELGDSALYLCASSLGNNGGYGYTFGSGTRLTVV.

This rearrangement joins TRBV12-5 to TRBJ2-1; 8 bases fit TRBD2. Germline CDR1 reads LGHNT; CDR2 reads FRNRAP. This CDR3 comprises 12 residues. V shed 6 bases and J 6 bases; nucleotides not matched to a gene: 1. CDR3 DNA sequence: TGTGCTAGTGGCGGACTAGCCAATGAGCAGTTCTTC. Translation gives CASGGLANEQFF.

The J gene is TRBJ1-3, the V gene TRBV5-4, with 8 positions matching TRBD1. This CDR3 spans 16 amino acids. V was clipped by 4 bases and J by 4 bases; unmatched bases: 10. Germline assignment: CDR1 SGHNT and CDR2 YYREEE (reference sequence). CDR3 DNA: TGTGCCAGCAGCCTGGCGACAGGGGTAACGGGAAACACCATATATTTT. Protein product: CASSLATGVTGNTIYF.

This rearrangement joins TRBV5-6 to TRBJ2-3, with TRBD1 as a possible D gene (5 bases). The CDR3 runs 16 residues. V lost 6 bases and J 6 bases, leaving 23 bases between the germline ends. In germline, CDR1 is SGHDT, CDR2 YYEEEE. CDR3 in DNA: TGTGCCAGCACCCATACCGCAGGGCCCCTACCCGATACGCAGTATTTT. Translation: CASTHTAGPLPDTQYF. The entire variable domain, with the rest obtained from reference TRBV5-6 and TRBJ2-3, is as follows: DAGVTQSPTHLIKTRGQQVTLRCSPKSGHDTVSWYQQALGQGPQFIFQYYEEEERQRGNFPDRFSGHQFPNYSSELNVNALLLGDSALYLCASTHTAGPLPDTQYFGPGTRLTVL.

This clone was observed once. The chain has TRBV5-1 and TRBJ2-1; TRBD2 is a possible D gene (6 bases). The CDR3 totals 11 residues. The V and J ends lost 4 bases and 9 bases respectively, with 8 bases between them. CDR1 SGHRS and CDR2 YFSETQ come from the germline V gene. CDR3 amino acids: CASSAGFEQFF. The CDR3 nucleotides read TGCGCCAGCAGCGCGGGGTTTGAGCAGTTCTTC.

CDR3 sequence (DNA): TGTGCCAGCAGCCCGGGACAGGCGACGAACACTGAAGCTTTCTTT. Translating gives CASSPGQATNTEAFF. The J gene is TRBJ1-1, the V gene TRBV7-9, with TRBD1 matching 8 bases. The J segment lost 1 base and the V segment lost 5 bases, leaving 6 bases of the junction unmatched. Germline CDR1 and CDR2: SEHNR and FQNEAQ (reference sequence). The length of the CDR3 is 15 residues.

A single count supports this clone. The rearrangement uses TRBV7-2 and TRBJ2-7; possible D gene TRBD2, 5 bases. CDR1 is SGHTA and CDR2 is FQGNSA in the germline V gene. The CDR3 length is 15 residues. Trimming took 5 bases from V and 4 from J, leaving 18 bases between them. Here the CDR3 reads CASSRRAGRGYEQYF. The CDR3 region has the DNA TGTGCCAGCAGCCGGCGGGCAGGTAGAGGGTACGAGCAGTACTTC.

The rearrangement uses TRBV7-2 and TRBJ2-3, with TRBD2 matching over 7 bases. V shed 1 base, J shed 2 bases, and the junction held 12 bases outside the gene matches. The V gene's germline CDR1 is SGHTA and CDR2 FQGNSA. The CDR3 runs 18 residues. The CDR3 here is CASSLGARGDFITDTQYF. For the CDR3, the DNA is TGTGCCAGCAGCTTAGGCGCCCGGGGGGACTTTATCACAGATACGCAGTATTTT.

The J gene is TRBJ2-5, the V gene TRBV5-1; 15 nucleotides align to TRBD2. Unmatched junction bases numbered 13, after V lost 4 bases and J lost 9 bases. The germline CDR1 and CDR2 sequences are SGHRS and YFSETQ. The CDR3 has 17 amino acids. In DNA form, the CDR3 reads TGCGCCAGCAGCGCGGGGACTAGCGGGGGGACCCAAAGGGCCCAGTACTTC. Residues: CASSAGTSGGTQRAQYF. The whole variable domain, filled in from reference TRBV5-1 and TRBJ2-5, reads KAGVTQTPRYLIKTRGQQVTLSCSPISGHRSVSWYQQTPGQGLQFLFEYFSETQRNKGNFPGRFSGRQFSNSRSEMNVSTLELGDSALYLCASSAGTSGGTQRAQYFGPGTRLLVL.

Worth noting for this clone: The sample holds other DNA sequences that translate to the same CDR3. CDR3 coding DNA: TGCGCCAGCAGCTTAGACCTGGGACAGGGGAACACCGGGGAGCTGTTTTTT. Protein product: CASSLDLGQGNTGELFF. J is TRBJ2-2 and V is TRBV5-1; 9 bases agree with TRBD1. The germline V gene encodes CDR1 SGHRS and CDR2 YFSETQ. The CDR3 length is 17 residues. V lost 2 bases and J lost 1; bases outside the gene matches: 6.

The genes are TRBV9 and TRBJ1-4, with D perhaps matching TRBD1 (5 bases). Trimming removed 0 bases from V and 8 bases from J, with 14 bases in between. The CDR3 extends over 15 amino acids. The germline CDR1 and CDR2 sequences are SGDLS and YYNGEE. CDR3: CASSVGTGVSEKLFF. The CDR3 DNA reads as TGTGCCAGCAGCGTAGGAACAGGCGTATCCGAAAAACTGTTTTTT.

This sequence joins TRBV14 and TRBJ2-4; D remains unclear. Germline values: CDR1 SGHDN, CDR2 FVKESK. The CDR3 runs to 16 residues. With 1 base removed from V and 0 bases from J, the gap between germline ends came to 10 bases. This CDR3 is CASSQGLLLAKNIQYF. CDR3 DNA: TGTGCCAGCAGCCAAGGACTGTTGCTAGCCAAAAACATTCAGTACTTC.

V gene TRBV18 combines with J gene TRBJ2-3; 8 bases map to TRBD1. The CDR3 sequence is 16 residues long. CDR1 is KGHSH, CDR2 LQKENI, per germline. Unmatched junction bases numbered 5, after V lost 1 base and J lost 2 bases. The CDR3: CASSPRTGKYTDTQYF. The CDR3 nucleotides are TGTGCCAGCTCACCACGGACAGGGAAATACACAGATACGCAGTATTTT.

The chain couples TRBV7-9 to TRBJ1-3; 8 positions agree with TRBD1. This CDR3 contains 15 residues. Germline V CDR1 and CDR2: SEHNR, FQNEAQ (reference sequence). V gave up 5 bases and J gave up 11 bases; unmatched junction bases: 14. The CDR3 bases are TGTGCCAGCAGCCCGGAGACAGGGGCGCCAGGGGCCATATATTTT. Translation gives CASSPETGAPGAIYF.

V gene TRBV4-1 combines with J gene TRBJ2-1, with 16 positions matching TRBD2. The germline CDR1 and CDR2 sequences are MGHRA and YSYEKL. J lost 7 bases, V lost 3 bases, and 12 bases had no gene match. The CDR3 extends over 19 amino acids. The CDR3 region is CASSHPGLAGGPYLNEQFF. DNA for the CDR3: TGCGCCAGCAGCCACCCGGGACTAGCGGGGGGGCCCTATTTGAATGAGCAGTTCTTC.

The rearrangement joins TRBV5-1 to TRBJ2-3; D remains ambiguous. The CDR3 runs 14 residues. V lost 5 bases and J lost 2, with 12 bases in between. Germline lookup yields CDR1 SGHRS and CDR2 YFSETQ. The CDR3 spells CASRGPSVTDTQYF. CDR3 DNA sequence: TGCGCCAGCAGGGGCCCCTCAGTCACAGATACGCAGTATTTT.